The rows below give T cell receptor beta chains drawn from one sample of a study of blood T cell repertoires in COVID-19. Produced via immunoSEQ multiplex PCR; TCRdb's table is partial and in-frame only. This sample has 230,000 or so clones, with 84% found just once. Sequencing was performed on peripheral blood. The receptors shown here come from a man aged 35-49 years who had recovered from COVID-19. CDR3s include the opening cysteine and the closing phenylalanine or tryptophan. Fields, in order: CDR3 length, J gene, D gene, V gene, CDR3 DNA, CDR3 protein. The D gene is left open where the match is weak.

cdr3_length: 14; j_call: TRBJ1-5; d_call: -; v_call: TRBV3-1/TRBV3-2; cdr3_nt: TGTGCCAGCAGCCAAGGTGACACCTATCAGCCCCAGCATTTT; cdr3_aa: CASSQGDTYQPQHF
cdr3_length: 15; j_call: TRBJ2-7; d_call: TRBD1; v_call: TRBV2; cdr3_nt: TGTGCCAGCAGTGGGAGTCCGACAGGGACCCACGAGCAGTACTTC; cdr3_aa: CASSGSPTGTHEQYF
cdr3_length: 16; j_call: TRBJ2-7; d_call: TRBD1; v_call: TRBV19; cdr3_nt: TGTGCCAGTAGTATCACCCCCCGGGACAGGGGAAGTGGGCAGTACTTC; cdr3_aa: CASSITPRDRGSGQYF
cdr3_length: 13; j_call: TRBJ2-3; d_call: -; v_call: TRBV15; cdr3_nt: TGTGCCACCAGCCAGGGGAGCACAGATACGCAGTATTTT; cdr3_aa: CATSQGSTDTQYF
cdr3_length: 14; j_call: TRBJ1-2; d_call: TRBD1; v_call: TRBV6-5; cdr3_nt: TGTGCCAGCAGTTACAGGGGGCTGGGCTATGGCTACACCTTC; cdr3_aa: CASSYRGLGYGYTF
cdr3_length: 15; j_call: TRBJ1-3; d_call: -; v_call: TRBV3-1/TRBV3-2; cdr3_nt: TGTGCCAGCAGCCCAACAGGGACCTCTGGAAACACCATATATTTT; cdr3_aa: CASSPTGTSGNTIYF
cdr3_length: 16; j_call: TRBJ2-1; d_call: -; v_call: TRBV3-1/TRBV3-2; cdr3_nt: TGTGCCAGCAGCCAGAGGTTCACGGGAGCCTACAATGAGCAGTTCTTC; cdr3_aa: CASSQRFTGAYNEQFF
cdr3_length: 13; j_call: TRBJ1-5; d_call: -; v_call: TRBV9; cdr3_nt: TGTGCCAGCAGCGTAGAGAGCGAGTCGCCCCAGCATTTT; cdr3_aa: CASSVESESPQHF
cdr3_length: 17; j_call: TRBJ2-1; d_call: -; v_call: TRBV7-2; cdr3_nt: TGTGCCAGCAGCTTCTGGGCTGCGGGAATGCCCTACAATGAGCAGTTCTTC; cdr3_aa: CASSFWAAGMPYNEQFF
cdr3_length: 12; j_call: TRBJ2-1; d_call: -; v_call: TRBV2; cdr3_nt: TGTGCCAGCAGTAACCGGGACATGAAGCAGTTCTTC; cdr3_aa: CASSNRDMKQFF
cdr3_length: 15; j_call: TRBJ1-4; d_call: -; v_call: TRBV5-5; cdr3_nt: TGTGCCAGCAGCTTGGTCCAGGATAGTAATGAAAAACTGTTTTTT; cdr3_aa: CASSLVQDSNEKLFF
cdr3_length: 15; j_call: TRBJ2-7; d_call: TRBD1; v_call: TRBV7-9; cdr3_nt: TGTGCCAGCAGCTTAGATGGGACAGGGGCCTACGAGCAGTACTTC; cdr3_aa: CASSLDGTGAYEQYF
cdr3_length: 16; j_call: TRBJ1-2; d_call: TRBD1; v_call: TRBV20-1; cdr3_nt: TGCAGTGCTAGTGGAGGTAGGACAGGGCACAACTATGGCTACACCTTC; cdr3_aa: CSASGGRTGHNYGYTF